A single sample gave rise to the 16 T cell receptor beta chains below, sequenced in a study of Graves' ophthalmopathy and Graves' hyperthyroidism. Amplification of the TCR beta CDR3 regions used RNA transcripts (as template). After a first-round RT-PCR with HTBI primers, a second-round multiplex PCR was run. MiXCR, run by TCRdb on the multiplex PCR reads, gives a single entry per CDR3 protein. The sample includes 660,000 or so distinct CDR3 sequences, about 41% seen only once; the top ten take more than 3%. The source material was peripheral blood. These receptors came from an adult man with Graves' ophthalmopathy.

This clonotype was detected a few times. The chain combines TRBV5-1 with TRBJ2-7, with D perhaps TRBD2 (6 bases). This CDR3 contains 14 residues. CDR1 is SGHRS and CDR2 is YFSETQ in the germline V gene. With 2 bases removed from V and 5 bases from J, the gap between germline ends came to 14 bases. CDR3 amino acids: CASSFGGPLDEQYF. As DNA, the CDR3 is TGCGCCAGCAGCTTCGGGGGACCCCTGGACGAGCAGTACTTC.

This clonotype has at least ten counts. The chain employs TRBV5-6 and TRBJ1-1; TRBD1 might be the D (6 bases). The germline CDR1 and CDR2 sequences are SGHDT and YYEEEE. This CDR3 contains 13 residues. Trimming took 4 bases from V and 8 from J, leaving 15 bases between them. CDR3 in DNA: TGTGCCAGCAGCGCTGCCACTGGGGGCGAAGCTTTCTTT. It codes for CASSAATGGEAFF.

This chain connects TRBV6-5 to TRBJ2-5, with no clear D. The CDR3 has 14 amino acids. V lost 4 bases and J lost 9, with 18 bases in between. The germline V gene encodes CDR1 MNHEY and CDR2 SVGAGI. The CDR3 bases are TGTGCCAGCAGTTTCCTCGAACTGAATCAGCCCCAGTACTTC. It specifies CASSFLELNQPQYF.

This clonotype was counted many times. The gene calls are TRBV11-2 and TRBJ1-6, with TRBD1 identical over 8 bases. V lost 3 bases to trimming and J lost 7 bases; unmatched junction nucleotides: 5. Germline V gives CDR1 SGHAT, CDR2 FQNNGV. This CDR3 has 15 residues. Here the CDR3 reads CASSFSGGSNSPLHF. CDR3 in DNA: TGTGCCAGCAGCTTCTCAGGGGGCAGCAATTCACCCCTCCACTTT.

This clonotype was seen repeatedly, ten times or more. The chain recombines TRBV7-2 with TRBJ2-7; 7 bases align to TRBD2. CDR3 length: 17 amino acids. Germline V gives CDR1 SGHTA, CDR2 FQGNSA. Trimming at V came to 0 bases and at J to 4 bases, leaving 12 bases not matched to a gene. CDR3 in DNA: TGTGCCAGCAGCTTAGCGGGCGGACAACCCGGGGGGTACGAGCAGTACTTC. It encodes CASSLAGGQPGGYEQYF. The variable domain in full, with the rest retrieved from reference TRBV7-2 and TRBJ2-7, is GAGVSQSPSNKVTEKGKDVELRCDPISGHTALYWYRQSLGQGLEFLIYFQGNSAPDKSGLPSDRFSAERTGGSVSTLTIQRTQQEDSAVYLCASSLAGGQPGGYEQYFGPGTRLTVT.

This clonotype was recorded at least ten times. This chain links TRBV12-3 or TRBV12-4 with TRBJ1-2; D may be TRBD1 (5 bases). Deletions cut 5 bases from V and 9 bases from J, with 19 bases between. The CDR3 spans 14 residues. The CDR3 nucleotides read TGTGCCAGCAGTACCACACACAGGTTTCCGAGCTACACCTTC. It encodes CASSTTHRFPSYTF.

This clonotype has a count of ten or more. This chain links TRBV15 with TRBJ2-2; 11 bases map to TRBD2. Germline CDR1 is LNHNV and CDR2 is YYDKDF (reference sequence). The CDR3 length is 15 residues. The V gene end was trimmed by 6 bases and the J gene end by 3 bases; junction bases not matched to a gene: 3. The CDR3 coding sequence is TGTGCCACCAGTCCGGGACTAGCGGACACCGGGGAGCTGTTTTTT. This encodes CATSPGLADTGELFF.

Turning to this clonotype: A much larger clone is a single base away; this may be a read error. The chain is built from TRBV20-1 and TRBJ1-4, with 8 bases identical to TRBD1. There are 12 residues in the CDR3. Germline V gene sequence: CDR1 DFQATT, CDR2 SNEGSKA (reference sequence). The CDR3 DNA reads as TGCAGTGCTCAGGACAGGGATGAAAAACTGCTTTTT. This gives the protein CSAQDRDEKLLF.

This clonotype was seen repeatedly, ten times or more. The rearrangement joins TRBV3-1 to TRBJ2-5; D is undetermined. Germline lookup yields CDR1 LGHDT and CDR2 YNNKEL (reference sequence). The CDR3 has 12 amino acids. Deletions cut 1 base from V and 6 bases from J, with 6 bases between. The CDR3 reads CASSQALQTQYF. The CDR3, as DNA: TGTGCCAGCAGCCAAGCATTGCAGACCCAGTACTTC.

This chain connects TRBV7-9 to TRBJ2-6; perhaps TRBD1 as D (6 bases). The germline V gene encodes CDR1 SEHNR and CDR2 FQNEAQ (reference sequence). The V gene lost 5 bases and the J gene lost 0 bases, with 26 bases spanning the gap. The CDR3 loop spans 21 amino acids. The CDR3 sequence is CASSLNRAVGREDSGANVLTF. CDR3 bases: TGTGCCAGCAGCCTGAACAGGGCCGTAGGGCGTGAGGACTCTGGGGCCAACGTCCTGACTTTC.

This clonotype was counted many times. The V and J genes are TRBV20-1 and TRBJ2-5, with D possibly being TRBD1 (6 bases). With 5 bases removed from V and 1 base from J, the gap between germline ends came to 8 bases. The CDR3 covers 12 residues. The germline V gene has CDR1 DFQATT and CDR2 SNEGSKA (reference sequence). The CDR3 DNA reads TGCAGTGCTCAGGGGACCCAAGAGACCCAGTACTTC. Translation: CSAQGTQETQYF.

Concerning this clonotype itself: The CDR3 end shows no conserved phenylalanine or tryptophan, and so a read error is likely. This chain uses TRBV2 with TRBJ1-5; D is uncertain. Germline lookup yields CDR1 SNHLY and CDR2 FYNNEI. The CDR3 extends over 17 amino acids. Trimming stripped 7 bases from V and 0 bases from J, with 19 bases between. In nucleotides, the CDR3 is TGTGCCAGCAAGGTGGGCCCAACTCAATATAGCAATCAGCCCCAGCATGGT. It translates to CASKVGPTQYSNQPQHG.

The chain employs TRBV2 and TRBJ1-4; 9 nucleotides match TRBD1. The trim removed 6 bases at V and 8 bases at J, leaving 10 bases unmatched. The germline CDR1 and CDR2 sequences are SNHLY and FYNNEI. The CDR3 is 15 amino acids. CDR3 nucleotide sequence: TGTGCCAGCAGGGAACAGGGGGCGGTAGAAGAAAAACTGTTTTTT. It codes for CASREQGAVEEKLFF.

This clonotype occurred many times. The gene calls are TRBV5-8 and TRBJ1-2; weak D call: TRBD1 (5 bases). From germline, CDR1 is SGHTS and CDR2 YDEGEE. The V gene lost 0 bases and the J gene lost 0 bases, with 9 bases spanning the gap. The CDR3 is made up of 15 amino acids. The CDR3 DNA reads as TGTGCCAGCAGCTTGGACAGGTCAGCTAACTATGGCTACACCTTC. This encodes CASSLDRSANYGYTF.

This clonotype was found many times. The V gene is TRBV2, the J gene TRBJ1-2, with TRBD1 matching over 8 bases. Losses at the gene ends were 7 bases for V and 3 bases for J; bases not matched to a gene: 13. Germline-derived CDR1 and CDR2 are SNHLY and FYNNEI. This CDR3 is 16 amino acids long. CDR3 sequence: CASKGGDRGKDYGYTF. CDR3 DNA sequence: TGTGCCAGCAAGGGGGGAGACAGGGGCAAAGACTATGGCTACACCTTC.

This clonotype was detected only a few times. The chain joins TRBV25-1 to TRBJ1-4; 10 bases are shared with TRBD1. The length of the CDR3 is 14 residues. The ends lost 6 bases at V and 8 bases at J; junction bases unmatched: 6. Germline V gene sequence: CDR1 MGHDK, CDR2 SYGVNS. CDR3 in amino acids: CASRHSGQGEKLFF. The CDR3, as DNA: TGTGCCAGCAGACATTCGGGACAGGGGGAAAAACTGTTTTTT.